Described below is a single TCR beta chain sequence and its context. Its antigen is as yet unknown. This specimen comes from a study of cytomegalovirus exposure and HLA in healthy donors. Across the whole study: The same platform was used for the 90 to 150 validation repertoires and the 600 to 700 first-cohort repertoires, a later analysis reported.

V shed 4 bases and J 3 bases; nucleotides not matched to a gene: 2. Germline V gene lookup returns CDR1 MNHNS and CDR2 SASEGT. CDR3 size: 14 residues. Here immunoSEQ multiplex PCR was the method, and the copy in TCRdb shows in-frame clones only, minus some. The table includes tens of thousands of clones, about 93% detected once. Findings and limits, study-wide: The study labeled more than 150 TCR beta chains cytomegalovirus-associated. The tendency of first-cohort TCR clusters to co-occur in the approximately 110 validation repertoires was the finding of a later analysis. Reports indicated that the classifier achieved high specificity and sensitivity in diagnosing cytomegalovirus status.

The clonotype comes from a man between 18 and 35 years old in good health and CMV-seronegative. Source material: PBMCs. V is TRBV6-1 and J is TRBJ2-7, with 11 nucleotides matching TRBD2. This CDR3 reads CASSGLAGIYEQYF. The CDR3 bases are TGTGCCAGCAGTGGACTAGCGGGAATCTACGAGCAGTACTTC.